This T cell receptor (beta chain) comes out of a study of T-cell memory formation after mild COVID-19 listed by TCRdb under 2021. Study-level background: TCR sequence clusters from the two donors were largely donor specific. In a couple of donors, T-cell clones that expanded and contracted after mild COVID-19 were followed by sequencing TCRalpha and TCRbeta repertoires longitudinally. Two young, previously healthy adult volunteers, one female and one male, were included in the cohort.

Trimming costs V 0 bases and J 4 bases, and their ends lie 12 bases apart. The CDR3 starts with the cysteine, ends with the phenylalanine, and has 15 residues. Only the CDR3 part of the read is kept: 45 bases, read in frame from the first base. The germline V gene (reference sequence) sets CDR1 to LNHNV and CDR2 to YYDKDF. This clonotype was seen repeatedly, ten times or more. The target of this receptor is not known. Base-call qualities are not available, and no considerably larger clone is one nucleotide away. General conclusions and limits of the study: Clones that contracted from day 15 to 85 showed balanced CD4/CD8 phenotypes, whereas a second wave of clones that expanded from day 15 to 37 leaned towards CD4+. The detection of some responding clones in pre-infection memory suggests that pre-existing cross-reactive memory T cells joined the SARS-CoV-2 response. SARS-CoV-2 specificity was not confirmed for the second-wave clones peaking on day 37. Only two mild cases were covered by the study, and larger cohorts that include severe cases with pre-infection samples were considered necessary. Contracting CD4+ clones were located mainly in the CM and EM memory subsets, whereas CD8+ clones were found to be enriched in EMRA.

The instrument given in TCRdb is Illumina NovaSeq 6000. TCRalpha and TCRbeta cDNA libraries were constructed by 5'RACE with constant-segment primers, with sample barcodes and unique molecular identifiers being introduced. Trizol reagent was used to extract RNA from every sample. Amplification of the libraries took two PCR steps, and the second step added a second sample barcode plus Illumina TruSeq adapters. The libraries were sequenced on an Illumina NovaSeq using 2 x 150 bp paired-end reads. Concerning the study's data processing: Reads were demultiplexed and collapsed into UMI-guided consensus sequences with migec v1.2.7. Using mixcr v2.1.11, UMI consensuses were aligned to TRA and TRB V and J templates and then assembled into clonotypes. Expanded or contracted clonotypes were those called significant by both edgeR and NoisET, with noise models trained on biological replicates. edgeR calls used a false discovery rate-adjusted p below 0.01 and a log2 fold-change threshold of 1. As an exploratory analysis of dynamics, PCA with hierarchical clustering was applied to max-normalized trajectories of the 1000 most abundant clonotypes. Each responding clone was given a CD4 or CD8 phenotype based on the CD4+ and CD8+ repertoires, which had been sequenced separately. Using fastp at Q25 and MiXCR, TCRdb reprocessed the public reads and kept productive beta chains. Each entry is one CDR3 protein sequence, shown with its most common DNA and genes. TCRdb's processing, not the authors' own work, is the source of the V and J calls. The sample yields a few hundred thousand distinct CDR3 sequences; less than 25% were counted once. The ten largest clonotypes hold approximately 8.4% of the sample.

PBMCs were isolated by Ficoll-Paque density gradient centrifugation. Rearrangement joined TRBV15 to TRBJ1-1; the D gene identity is not certain. Sequences were obtained from PBMCs or a T cell subset sorted from them (not recorded which). The sequence was obtained from an adult woman who had mild COVID-19 (a few samples of this study predate the infection). The sample titles of this study are shuffled in the database, so cell type and time point are left out; the donor was told from shared clones. The DNA reads as follows: TGTGCCACCAGCAGAGATCGGAGTTGGGGCACTGAAGCTTTCTTT. Its coded protein is CATSRDRSWGTEAFF.